A single sample gave rise to the 3 T cell receptor beta chains below, sequenced in a study of CD8 T cells in ankylosing spondylitis. TCRdb redid the calling of the 5' RACE reads with MiXCR, one entry per CDR3 protein. The sample includes 150,000 or so distinct CDR3 sequences, 30% to 40% of them seen just once. Sequenced sample: synovial fluid, either unsorted or a sorted T cell fraction (not recorded which). The source is a male donor with ankylosing spondylitis.

This clonotype has ten or more counts. V gene TRBV6-5 combines with J gene TRBJ1-1; D is unresolved. The CDR3 loop spans 13 amino acids. The V end was cut by 2 bases, the J end by 0 bases, with 4 bases between. Germline V lookup: CDR1 MNHEY, CDR2 SVGAGI. The CDR3 sequence: CASSYAVNTEAFF. CDR3 DNA: TGTGCCAGCAGTTACGCGGTGAACACTGAAGCTTTCTTT.

V and J are TRBV28 and TRBJ2-7, with D tentatively TRBD2 (7 bases). The CDR3 consists of 15 residues. Trimming shortened V by 8 bases and J by 6 bases, and 23 bases separated the two germline ends. The germline V gene has CDR1 MDHEN and CDR2 SYDVKM. The CDR3 region is CASLRGGPASSEQYF. CDR3 DNA sequence: TGTGCCAGCCTAAGGGGGGGGCCAGCCTCTTCCGAGCAGTACTTC.

This chain connects TRBV6-1 to TRBJ1-1; the D is unclear. Germline V gives CDR1 MNHNS, CDR2 SASEGT. There are 14 residues in the CDR3. Trimming removed 5 bases at V and 1 base at J, with 11 bases between. The CDR3 sequence: CASSLGNRNTEAFF. The CDR3 DNA reads as TGTGCCAGCAGTCTGGGGAACAGGAACACTGAAGCTTTCTTT.